This TCR beta chain was captured by sequencing in a study of early T cells in non-severe SARS-CoV-2 infection. Study background: Chains were unpaired, as sequencing was done on bulk RNA from unsorted whole blood. General study points: Sequences matched to VDJdb favored anti-spike CD8 responses, while private and CD4 specificities were missed.

This clonotype was found many times. The antigen remains unidentified. Individual cDNA molecules carried attached unique molecular identifiers. One entry per CDR3 protein results from TCRdb running MiXCR on the 5' RACE reads. The profile shows approximately 84,000 distinct CDR3 sequences, approximately 15% of them singletons. The V segment lost 0 bases and the J segment 2 bases; nucleotides outside the gene matches: 4. Germline-derived CDR1 and CDR2 are DFQATT and SNEGSKA (reference sequence). The CDR3 is 15 amino acids. The sample taken for sequencing was whole blood. The V gene is TRBV20-1, the J gene TRBJ2-1, with 7 bases identical to TRBD2. The receptor's source is an adult who was a healthcare worker with PCR-confirmed SARS-CoV-2 infection or an uninfected control (not recorded which). CDR3 nucleotides: TGCAGTGCTAGAGATCTGGGACTACCCTACAATGAGCAGTTCTTC. Amino acid sequence: CSARDLGLPYNEQFF.